The clone carrying this T cell receptor (beta chain) was found once. Its antigen is unknown. This CDR3 spans 13 amino acids. From germline, CDR1 is LGHNT and CDR2 FRNRAP. V lost 5 bases to trimming and J lost 1 base, with 7 bases between them. Method: immunoSEQ multiplex PCR; TCRdb's copy keeps in-frame clones and lacks some. The data hold about 120,000 clones, with just under 95% observed a single time. This entry belongs to a study of graft-versus-host responses after intestinal transplantation. Study in general: Grafts that recipients had were multivisceral, liver-intestinal, or isolated intestinal transplants. Among the recipients, all got anti-thymocyte globulin induction and then tacrolimus and steroids for 3 to 4 years.

Study-wide results and caveats: Marrow from the recipient contained GvH clones, some of which had appeared first in ileum or blood.

The receptor was isolated from a human donor who received an intestinal transplant. This material consisted of unstimulated CD4+ T cells sorted from spleen or lymph node cells, taken before intestinal transplant. This sequence joins TRBV12-5 and TRBJ2-3; D unclear. The CDR3 loop is CASGTPGTDTQYF. As DNA, the CDR3 is TGTGCTAGTGGTACTCCCGGCACAGATACGCAGTATTTT. Full variable domain (missing parts from reference TRBV12-5 and TRBJ2-3): DARVTQTPRHKVTEMGQEVTMRCQPILGHNTVFWYRQTMMQGLELLAYFRNRAPLDDSGMPKDRFSAEMPDATLATLKIQPSEPRDSAVYFCASGTPGTDTQYFGPGTRLTVL.